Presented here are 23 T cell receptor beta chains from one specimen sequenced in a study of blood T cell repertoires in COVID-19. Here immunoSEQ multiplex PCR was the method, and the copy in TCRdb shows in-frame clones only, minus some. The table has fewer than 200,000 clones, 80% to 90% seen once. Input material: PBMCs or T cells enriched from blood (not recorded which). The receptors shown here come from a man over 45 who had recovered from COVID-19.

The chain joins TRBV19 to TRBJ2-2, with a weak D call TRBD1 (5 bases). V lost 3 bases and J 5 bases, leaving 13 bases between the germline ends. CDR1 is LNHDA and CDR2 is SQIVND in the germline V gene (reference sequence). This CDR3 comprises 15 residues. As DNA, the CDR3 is TGTGCCAGTAGTATGGTGGGGCGGAGAACCGGGGAGCTGTTTTTT. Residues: CASSMVGRRTGELFF.

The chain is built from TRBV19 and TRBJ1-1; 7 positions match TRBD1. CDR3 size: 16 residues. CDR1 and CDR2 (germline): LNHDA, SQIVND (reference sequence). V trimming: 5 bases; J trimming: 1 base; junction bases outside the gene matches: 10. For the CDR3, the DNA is TGTGCCAGTAGTGTCGGGACAGTACTTTCGAACACTGAAGCTTTCTTT. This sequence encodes CASSVGTVLSNTEAFF. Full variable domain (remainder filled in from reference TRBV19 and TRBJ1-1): DGGITQSPKYLFRKEGQNVTLSCEQNLNHDAMYWYRQDPGQGLRLIYYSQIVNDFQKGDIAEGYSVSREKKESFPLTVTSAQKNPTAFYLCASSVGTVLSNTEAFFGQGTRLTVV.

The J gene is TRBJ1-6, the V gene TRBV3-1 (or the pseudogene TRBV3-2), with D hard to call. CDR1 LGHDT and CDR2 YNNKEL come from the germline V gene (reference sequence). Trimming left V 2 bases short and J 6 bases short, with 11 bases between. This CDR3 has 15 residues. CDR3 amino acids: CASSQSGFGNSPLHF. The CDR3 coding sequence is TGTGCCAGCAGCCAATCGGGTTTTGGTAATTCACCCCTCCACTTT.

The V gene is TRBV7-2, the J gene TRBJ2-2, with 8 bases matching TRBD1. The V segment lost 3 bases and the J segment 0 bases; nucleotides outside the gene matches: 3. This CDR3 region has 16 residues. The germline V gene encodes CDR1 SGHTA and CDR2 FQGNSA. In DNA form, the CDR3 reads TGTGCCAGCAGCTTGGACAGGGCATCGAACACCGGGGAGCTGTTTTTT. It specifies CASSLDRASNTGELFF.

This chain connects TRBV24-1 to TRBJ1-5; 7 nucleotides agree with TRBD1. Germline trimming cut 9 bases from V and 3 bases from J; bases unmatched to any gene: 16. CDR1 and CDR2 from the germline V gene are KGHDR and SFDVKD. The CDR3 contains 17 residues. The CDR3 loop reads CATSIGQEKTTNQPQHF. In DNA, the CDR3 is TGTGCCACCTCGATCGGACAGGAGAAAACCACCAATCAGCCCCAGCATTTT.

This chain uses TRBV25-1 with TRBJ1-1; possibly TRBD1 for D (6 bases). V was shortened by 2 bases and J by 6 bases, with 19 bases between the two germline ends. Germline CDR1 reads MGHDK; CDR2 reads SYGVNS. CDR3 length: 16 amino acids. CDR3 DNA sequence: TGTGCCAGCAGTGAAAGCCGTGGCAGGGGTAGTGCTGAAGCTTTCTTT. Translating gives CASSESRGRGSAEAFF.

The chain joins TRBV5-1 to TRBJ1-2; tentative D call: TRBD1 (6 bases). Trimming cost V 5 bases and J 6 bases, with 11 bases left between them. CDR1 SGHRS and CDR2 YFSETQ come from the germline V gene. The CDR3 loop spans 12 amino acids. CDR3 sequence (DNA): TGCGCCAGCAGGGGGGCCGGGGATGGCTACACCTTC. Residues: CASRGAGDGYTF.

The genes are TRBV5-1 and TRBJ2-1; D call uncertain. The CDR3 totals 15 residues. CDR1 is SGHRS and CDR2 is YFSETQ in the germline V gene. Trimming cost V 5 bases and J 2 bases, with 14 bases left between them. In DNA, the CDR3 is TGCGCCAGCAGGGATGACATCTCCCCCTACAATGAGCAGTTCTTC. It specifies CASRDDISPYNEQFF.

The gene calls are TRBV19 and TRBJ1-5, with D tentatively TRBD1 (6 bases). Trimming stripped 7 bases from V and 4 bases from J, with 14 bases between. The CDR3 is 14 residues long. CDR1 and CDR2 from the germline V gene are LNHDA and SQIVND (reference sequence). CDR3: CASNPNRDNQPQHF. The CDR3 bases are TGTGCCAGTAACCCCAACAGGGATAATCAGCCCCAGCATTTT.

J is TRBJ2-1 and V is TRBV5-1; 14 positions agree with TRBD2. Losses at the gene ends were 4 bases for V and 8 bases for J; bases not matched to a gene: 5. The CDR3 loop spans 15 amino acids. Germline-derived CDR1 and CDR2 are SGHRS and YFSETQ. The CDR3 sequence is CASSPTSGGGYEQFF. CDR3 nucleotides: TGCGCCAGCAGCCCGACTAGCGGGGGGGGCTATGAGCAGTTCTTC.

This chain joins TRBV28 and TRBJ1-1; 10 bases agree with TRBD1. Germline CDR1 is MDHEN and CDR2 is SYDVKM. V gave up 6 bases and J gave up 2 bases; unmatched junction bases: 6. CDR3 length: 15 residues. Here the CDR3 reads CASSLGTGVNTEAFF. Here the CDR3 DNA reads TGTGCCAGCAGCCTTGGGACAGGGGTTAACACTGAAGCTTTCTTT.

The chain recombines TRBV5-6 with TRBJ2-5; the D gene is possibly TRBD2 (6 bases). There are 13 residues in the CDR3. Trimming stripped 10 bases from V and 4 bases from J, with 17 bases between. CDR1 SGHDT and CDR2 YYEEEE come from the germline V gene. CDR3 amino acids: CAGGLAGGETQYF. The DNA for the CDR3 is TGTGCCGGGGGTCTGGCCGGGGGAGAGACCCAGTACTTC.

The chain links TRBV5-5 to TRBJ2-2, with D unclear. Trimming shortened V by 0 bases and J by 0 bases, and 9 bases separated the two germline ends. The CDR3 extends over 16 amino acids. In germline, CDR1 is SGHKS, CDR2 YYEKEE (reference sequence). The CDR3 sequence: CASSLVRVANTGELFF. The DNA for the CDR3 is TGTGCCAGCAGCTTGGTCCGGGTTGCGAACACCGGGGAGCTGTTTTTT.

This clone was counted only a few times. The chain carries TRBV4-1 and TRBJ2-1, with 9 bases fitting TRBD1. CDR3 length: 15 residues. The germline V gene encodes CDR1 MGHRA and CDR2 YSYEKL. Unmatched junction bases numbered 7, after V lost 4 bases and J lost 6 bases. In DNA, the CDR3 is TGCGCCAGCAGCCGAGGACAGGGGATACTCAATGAGCAGTTCTTC. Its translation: CASSRGQGILNEQFF.

CDR3 coding DNA: TGTGCCAGCAGCTTCCAGACAGGGGTCTACGAGCAGTACTTC. Amino acid sequence: CASSFQTGVYEQYF. The V and J genes are TRBV6-5 and TRBJ2-7, with 8 bases matching TRBD1. This CDR3 comprises 14 residues. V trimming: 6 bases; J trimming: 3 bases; junction bases outside the gene matches: 7. Germline CDR1 MNHEY, CDR2 SVGAGI.

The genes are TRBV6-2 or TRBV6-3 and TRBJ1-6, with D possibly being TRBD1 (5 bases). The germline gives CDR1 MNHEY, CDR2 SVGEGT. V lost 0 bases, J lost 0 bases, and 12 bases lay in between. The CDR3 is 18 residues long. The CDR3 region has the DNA TGTGCCAGCAGTTACTCGAAGGCAGGGCTCTCCTATAATTCACCCCTCCACTTT. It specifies CASSYSKAGLSYNSPLHF.

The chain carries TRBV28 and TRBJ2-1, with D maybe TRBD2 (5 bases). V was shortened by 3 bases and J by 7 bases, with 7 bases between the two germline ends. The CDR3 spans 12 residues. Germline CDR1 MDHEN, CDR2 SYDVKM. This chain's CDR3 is CASSLGVNEQFF. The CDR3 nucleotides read TGTGCCAGCAGTTTGGGAGTTAATGAGCAGTTCTTC.

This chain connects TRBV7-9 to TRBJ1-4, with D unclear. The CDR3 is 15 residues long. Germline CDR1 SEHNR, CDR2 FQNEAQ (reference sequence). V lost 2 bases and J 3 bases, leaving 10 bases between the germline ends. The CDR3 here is CASSLLPGSNEKLFF. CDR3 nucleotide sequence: TGTGCCAGCAGCTTATTACCGGGTTCTAATGAAAAACTGTTTTTT.

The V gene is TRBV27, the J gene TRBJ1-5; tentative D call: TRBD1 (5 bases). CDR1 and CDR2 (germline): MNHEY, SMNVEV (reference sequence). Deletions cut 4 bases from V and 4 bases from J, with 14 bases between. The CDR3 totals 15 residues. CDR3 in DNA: TGTGCCAGCAGTTGGGGAAAAGGGGCTAATCAGCCCCAGCATTTT. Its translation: CASSWGKGANQPQHF.

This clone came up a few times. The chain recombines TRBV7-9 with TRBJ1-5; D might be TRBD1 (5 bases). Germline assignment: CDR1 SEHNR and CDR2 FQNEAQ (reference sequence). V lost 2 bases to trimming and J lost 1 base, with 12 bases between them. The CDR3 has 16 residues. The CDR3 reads CASSLSWGRSNQPQHF. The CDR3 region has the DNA TGTGCCAGCAGCTTAAGTTGGGGCAGGAGCAATCAGCCCCAGCATTTT.

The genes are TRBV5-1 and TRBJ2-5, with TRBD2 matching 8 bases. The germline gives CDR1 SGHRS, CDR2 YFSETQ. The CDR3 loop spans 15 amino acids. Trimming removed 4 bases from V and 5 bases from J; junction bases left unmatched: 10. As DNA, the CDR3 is TGCGCCAGCAGCCCCACGGGGGGGGCTCGGGAGACCCAGTACTTC. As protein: CASSPTGGARETQYF.

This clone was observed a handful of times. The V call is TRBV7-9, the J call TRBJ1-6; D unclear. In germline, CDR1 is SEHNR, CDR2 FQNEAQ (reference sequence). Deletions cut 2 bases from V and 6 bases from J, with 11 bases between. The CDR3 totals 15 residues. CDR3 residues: CASSLRGLGNSPLHF. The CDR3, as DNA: TGTGCCAGCAGCTTACGCGGACTTGGTAATTCACCCCTCCACTTT.

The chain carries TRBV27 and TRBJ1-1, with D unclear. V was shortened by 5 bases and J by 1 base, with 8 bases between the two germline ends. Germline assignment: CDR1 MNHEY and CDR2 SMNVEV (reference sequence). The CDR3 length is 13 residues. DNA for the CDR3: TGTGCCAGCAGTAATTACAGGAACACTGAAGCTTTCTTT. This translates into CASSNYRNTEAFF.